These 17 T cell receptor beta chains came from one sample sequenced in a study of PD-1 blockade in classical Hodgkin lymphoma. Following autologous stem cell transplantation, relapse occurred in every patient, and exposure to brentuximab vedotin varied. Produced via immunoSEQ multiplex PCR; TCRdb's table is partial and in-frame only. The sample consists of about 15,000 clones, about 86% of them appearing once. The source was peripheral blood mononuclear cells (PBMCs), collected at baseline. The receptor set was obtained from a human donor with classical Hodgkin lymphoma.

The rearrangement uses TRBV5-8 and TRBJ1-3; perhaps TRBD1 as D (5 bases). This CDR3 has 14 residues. Trimming pared 0 bases from V and 8 bases from J, leaving 12 bases between. CDR1 SGHTS and CDR2 YDEGEE come from the germline V gene. This CDR3 is CASSLVREGDTIYF. DNA for the CDR3: TGTGCCAGCAGCTTGGTTAGGGAAGGGGACACCATATATTTT.

The V and J genes are TRBV19 and TRBJ2-5; TRBD1 agrees at 7 bases. With V trimmed by 5 bases and J by 5 bases, 8 bases remained unmatched. Germline V gives CDR1 LNHDA, CDR2 SQIVND (reference sequence). The length of the CDR3 is 14 residues. CDR3 DNA: TGTGCCAGTAGTGGGCAGGGGGAGATTGAGACCCAGTACTTC. Its protein product is CASSGQGEIETQYF.

The V call is TRBV7-3, the J call TRBJ2-2; 10 nucleotides align to TRBD2. The V and J ends lost 5 bases and 4 bases, in that order; junction bases with no gene match: 10. Germline-derived CDR1 and CDR2 are SGHTA and FQGTGA. This CDR3 spans 17 amino acids. CDR3 nucleotides: TGTGCCAGCAGCCTAGCTCGGGGACTAGCGACCACCGGGGAGCTGTTTTTT. Its translation is CASSLARGLATTGELFF.

The chain uses TRBV2 and TRBJ2-1; D gene unclear. With 7 bases removed from V and 4 bases from J, the gap between germline ends came to 11 bases. Looked up from germline, CDR1 is SNHLY and CDR2 is FYNNEI. CDR3 size: 13 residues. CDR3 sequence: CASNLAPYNEQFF. As DNA, the CDR3 is TGTGCCAGCAATCTGGCGCCTTACAATGAGCAGTTCTTC.

This clone was seen more than once but under ten times. V gene TRBV27 combines with J gene TRBJ2-1; 9 positions agree with TRBD2. Germline assignment: CDR1 MNHEY and CDR2 SMNVEV (reference sequence). V was clipped by 2 bases and J by 9 bases; unmatched bases: 8. The length of the CDR3 is 15 residues. The CDR3 loop reads CASSLGPAGGTEQFF. The CDR3 DNA reads as TGTGCCAGCAGTTTAGGTCCGGCGGGGGGGACTGAGCAGTTCTTC.

This clone was seen a single time. The V gene is TRBV15, the J gene TRBJ2-1, with 7 bases identical to TRBD2. Trimming removed 0 bases from V and 3 bases from J; junction bases left unmatched: 5. Germline V gives CDR1 LNHNV, CDR2 YYDKDF (reference sequence). The CDR3 extends over 16 amino acids. The CDR3 spells CATSREPSGHYNEQFF. CDR3 DNA: TGTGCCACCAGCAGAGAACCTAGCGGACACTACAATGAGCAGTTCTTC.

J is TRBJ2-7 and V is TRBV2; TRBD1 matches at 8 bases. CDR1 and CDR2 (germline): SNHLY, FYNNEI. CDR3 size: 14 residues. J gave up 5 bases and V 3 bases, and 6 bases lay outside the gene matches. CDR3 residues: CASSEGQEVHEQYF. CDR3 bases: TGTGCCAGCAGTGAGGGACAGGAAGTACACGAGCAGTACTTC.

This chain uses TRBV5-1 with TRBJ2-2; D gene ambiguous. CDR3 length: 17 amino acids. Germline V lookup: CDR1 SGHRS, CDR2 YFSETQ. The ends were cut back, 0 bases at V and 2 bases at J, with 14 bases in the middle. CDR3 in amino acids: CASSLVGNGGNTGELFF. CDR3 DNA: TGCGCCAGCAGCTTGGTAGGAAATGGCGGTAACACCGGGGAGCTGTTTTTT. Combining the CDR3 with reference TRBV5-1 and TRBJ2-2 gives the whole variable domain KAGVTQTPRYLIKTRGQQVTLSCSPISGHRSVSWYQQTPGQGLQFLFEYFSETQRNKGNFPGRFSGRQFSNSRSEMNVSTLELGDSALYLCASSLVGNGGNTGELFFGEGSRLTVL.

This chain connects TRBV5-1 to TRBJ1-2; 7 nucleotides agree with TRBD1. The J segment lost 8 bases and the V segment lost 0 bases, leaving 7 bases of the junction unmatched. Looked up from germline, CDR1 is SGHRS and CDR2 is YFSETQ. The CDR3 extends over 14 amino acids. CDR3 protein: CASSLATGSEGYTF. For the CDR3, the DNA is TGCGCCAGCAGCTTGGCGACAGGGAGTGAGGGCTACACCTTC.

This clone was observed a few times. This chain links TRBV28 with TRBJ2-7; possibly TRBD1 for D (5 bases). The CDR3 has 13 amino acids. The ends were cut back, 2 bases at V and 5 bases at J, with 10 bases in the middle. From germline, CDR1 is MDHEN and CDR2 SYDVKM. The CDR3 loop is CASSLIQDNEQYF. The CDR3 nucleotides read TGTGCCAGCAGTTTAATACAGGACAACGAGCAGTACTTC.

V usage is TRBV9 and J usage is TRBJ2-2; D not resolved. Germline assignment: CDR1 SGDLS and CDR2 YYNGEE. Trimming took 4 bases from V and 1 from J, leaving 11 bases between them. This CDR3 contains 15 residues. The CDR3 coding sequence is TGTGCCAGCAGCCCATCGGGCCAGAACACCGGGGAGCTGTTTTTT. Its translation is CASSPSGQNTGELFF.

This clone has more than one count but fewer than ten. The chain combines TRBV29-1 with TRBJ2-1; 12 nucleotides align to TRBD2. Trimming removed 7 bases from V and 8 bases from J; junction bases left unmatched: 9. The CDR3 consists of 14 residues. Germline lookup yields CDR1 SQVTM and CDR2 ANQGSEA. In nucleotides, the CDR3 is TGCAGCGGAAAAACTAGCGGGAGGACGGATGAGCAGTTCTTC. Translation gives CSGKTSGRTDEQFF.

The gene calls are TRBV4-1 and TRBJ1-1, with D hard to call. The CDR3 contains 15 residues. V shed 0 bases and J shed 0 bases, with 8 bases lying between them. Per germline, CDR1 MGHRA and CDR2 YSYEKL. The CDR3 nucleotides are TGCGCCAGCAGCCAAGAACAAAGCCTGAACACTGAAGCTTTCTTT. Translation gives CASSQEQSLNTEAFF.

The chain couples TRBV7-6 to TRBJ2-1; 13 bases fit TRBD2. The junction had 3 bases not matched to a gene; V was cut back by 4 bases and J by 0 bases. This CDR3 comprises 17 residues. Germline CDR1 SGHVS, CDR2 FNYEAQ. The CDR3: CASSSGTSGASYNEQFF. The CDR3 DNA follows: TGTGCCAGCAGCTCCGGGACTAGCGGGGCCTCCTACAATGAGCAGTTCTTC.

The V gene is TRBV9, the J gene TRBJ2-3; D is ambiguous. Trimming took off 1 base at V and 2 bases at J, with 5 bases between the two ends. CDR1 and CDR2 from the germline V gene are SGDLS and YYNGEE. The length of the CDR3 is 13 residues. This CDR3 is CASSVYDTDTQYF. The CDR3 DNA reads as TGTGCCAGCAGCGTATACGACACAGATACGCAGTATTTT.

V and J are TRBV6-5 and TRBJ1-2; a possible D gene is TRBD1 (5 bases). CDR3 size: 12 residues. Germline CDR1 is MNHEY and CDR2 is SVGAGI. V gave up 0 bases and J gave up 7 bases, with 6 bases separating them. CDR3 sequence (DNA): TGTGCCAGCAGTTACTCCCAGGGTGGCTACACCTTC. Translating it yields CASSYSQGGYTF.

The chain carries TRBV28 and TRBJ1-2; D is possibly TRBD1 (6 bases). Trimming cost V 7 bases and J 4 bases, with 25 bases left between them. This CDR3 has 17 amino acids. Germline V CDR1 and CDR2: MDHEN, SYDVKM. CDR3 region: CASIPRGGAKSLYGYTF. CDR3 in DNA: TGTGCCAGCATTCCGCGGGGGGGCGCGAAAAGCCTCTATGGCTACACCTTC.